This TCR beta chain was sequenced during a study of blood T cell repertoires in COVID-19 (dated by TCRdb to the early 2020s). Regarding the study in general: Collaborator samples came from the United States, Italy and Spain and covered acute and convalescent phases of COVID-19. The material from the prospective study consisted of cDNA or gDNA derived from T cells, B-cell-depleted T cells, or PBMCs. Subjects who had been exposed to COVID-19, were actively infected with it, or had recovered from it provided the deeply sampled blood TCRbeta repertoires that made up the dataset. The repertoires were released in a freely available public database intended as a resource for research on the immune response to SARS-CoV-2. Samples came from the ongoing ImmuneRACE study (first 160 participants) plus 1,254 subjects from 6 global collaborators. Sample metadata almost always included a de-identified subject ID, COVID-19 status, age in years and sex. Where HLA class I and class II types were available, the types were taken from metadata supplied by the sample provider, not from assay-based typing. Here is what the overall study found, with its caveats: How much clinical and demographic metadata was included differed by source and by participant, and the metadata was provided uncurated.

Each collaborating institution followed its own protocols to collect whole blood in K2EDTA tubes. For TCRbeta analysis, collaborator samples were shipped as frozen whole blood, as isolated PBMCs, or as DNA extracted from either sample type. Concerning this clone: The antigen this receptor binds is unknown. Within one base of it there is no much larger clone, and no base qualities were kept.

V lost 2 bases and J lost 6 bases, and the count of bases not matched to a germline gene is 5. According to the germline V gene, CDR1 reads LGHNA and CDR2 reads YNFKEQ. The CDR3 covers 14 residues, taking in both the cysteine and the phenylalanine. Of all the DNA, just the CDR3 is kept, 42 bases in frame from base 1. TCRbeta CDR3 regions were amplified from genomic DNA by means of the immunoSEQ Assay, a bias-controlled multiplex PCR. On the study's bioinformatics: The number of nucleated cells in each sample was estimated from the amplification of reference gene primers within the assay. To quantify the absolute abundance of each unique TCRbeta CDR3 rearrangement, sequence reads were collapsed and filtered. Productive Simpson clonality was computed per sample as the square root of Simpson's diversity index over productive rearrangements. TCRdb mirrors the immuneACCESS table, restricted to in-frame sequences. Some clones are absent from its copies; in checked studies, under half trace to an unresolved V gene, and the reason for the others is unknown. V, J and clone size reflect that table, while D and trimming were determined from the DNA. This sample comprises about 120,000 clones, roughly four fifths of them detected only once. The ten top clones hold over 7% of the sample.

The specimen sequenced was peripheral blood. This receptor was obtained from a human donor in a cohort sampled during active COVID-19. The receptor chain draws on TRBV4-2 and TRBJ2-3, and 7 bases in between align with TRBD1. The DNA sequence is TGTGCCAGCAGCCAAACAGGGGTCACCGATACGCAGTATTTT. This codes for CASSQTGVTDTQYF.